This T cell receptor (beta chain) comes out of a study of cytomegalovirus exposure and HLA in healthy donors. Overall study: Out of roughly 170 million T cells, an earlier analysis found over 90 million unique TCR beta sequences in total. Study results and limitations: Available immune exposure information covered CMV serostatus only.

Concerning this clone: The antigen is not known.

With 60 Vbeta and 13 Jbeta primers, the PCR was carried out. In the authors' workflow: A follow-up analysis tallied tens of millions of unique TCR beta chains, 9 million to 11 million shared. Sequencing used immunoSEQ multiplex PCR; TCRdb keeps in-frame clones, though not all of them. V and J calls and clone size follow that table, whereas D and trimming were derived from the DNA. The sample carries approximately 180,000 clones, roughly 77% recorded once. Trimming took 6 bases from V and 7 from J; bases not matched to a gene: 10. The length of the CDR3 is 15 residues. Germline-derived CDR1 and CDR2 are MNHNY and SVGAGI (reference sequence). Healthy bone marrow donors made up the donor group.

V usage is TRBV6-6 and J usage is TRBJ1-4; TRBD1 agrees at 8 bases. Sequencing was done on a sample of PBMCs. This clonotype was sampled from a woman aged 45-65 years in good health and CMV-seronegative. The CDR3 reads CASRQDRGGSEKLFF. CDR3 in DNA: TGTGCCAGCAGGCAAGACAGGGGTGGCTCTGAAAAACTGTTTTTT.